A single sample is the source of the 2 T cell receptor beta chains below, sequenced in a study of T-cell reconstitution after alpha-beta-depleted transplantation in children. TCRbeta library preparation incorporated unique molecular identifiers. From the PCR reads, TCRdb called clonotypes with MiXCR, one entry per CDR3 protein. The sample lists 490,000 or so distinct CDR3 sequences; about 10% were seen once. This specimen was PBMCs, taken before TCRalphabeta/CD19-depleted stem cell transplant. The receptors stem from a child aged 2-15 years with inherited bone marrow failure, due to receive a stem cell transplant.

This rearrangement joins TRBV19 to TRBJ1-4, with D possibly being TRBD1 (6 bases). The CDR3 is 12 amino acids. The germline V and J ends were trimmed by 7 bases and 7 bases, with 10 bases remaining between them. In germline, CDR1 is LNHDA, CDR2 SQIVND (reference sequence). The CDR3 nucleotides are TGTGCCAGTAAACAGGGTGGTGAAAAACTGTTTTTT. This encodes CASKQGGEKLFF.

This clonotype showed up many times. The chain is built from TRBV4-3 and TRBJ2-1, with D possibly being TRBD1 or TRBD2 (5 bases each). The germline V gene has CDR1 LGHNA and CDR2 YSLEER. CDR3 length: 15 amino acids. V was clipped by 1 base and J by 2 bases, with 9 bases between them. CDR3 nucleotides: TGCGCCAGCAGCCAAGCTGGGGGTCCCTACAATGAGCAGTTCTTC. Its protein product is CASSQAGGPYNEQFF.